The 10 T cell receptor beta chains below come from one sample, sequenced in a study of spatial heterogeneity in lung cancer. Time point in this sample: sample taken at primary tumor resection. Unsorted whole RNA from tumor, nontumor lung or frozen PBMC underwent sequencing. TCRdb ran MiXCR on the 5' RACE reads and lists one entry per CDR3 protein. The sample lists 49,000 or so distinct CDR3 sequences, 12% occurring once. The sample here was PBMCs, taken at surgery. The receptors derive from a female donor with early-stage non-small cell lung cancer.

This clonotype came up a few times. The J gene is TRBJ1-1, the V gene TRBV12-3 or TRBV12-4; TRBD1 agrees at 8 bases. There are 15 residues in the CDR3. V shed 6 bases and J 0 bases; nucleotides not matched to a gene: 6. CDR3 bases: TGTGCCAGCAGACGGGACAGGAACATGAACACTGAAGCTTTCTTT. Protein product: CASRRDRNMNTEAFF.

The CDR3 sequence is CSVQGVSSGTEAFF. In DNA form, the CDR3 reads TGCAGCGTCCAGGGGGTTTCCTCGGGAACTGAAGCTTTCTTT. V and J are TRBV29-1 and TRBJ1-1, with 7 bases that match TRBD1. Germline CDR1 reads SQVTM; CDR2 reads ANQGSEA. The V segment lost 6 bases and the J segment 5 bases; nucleotides outside the gene matches: 12. The CDR3 has 14 amino acids.

The chain employs TRBV9 and TRBJ2-7; possibly TRBD2 for D (6 bases). Trimming took 0 bases from V and 2 from J, leaving 15 bases between them. This CDR3 is 16 amino acids long. Germline V gene sequence: CDR1 SGDLS, CDR2 YYNGEE. The CDR3 sequence is CASSVGGGTDTYEQYF. CDR3 coding DNA: TGTGCCAGCAGCGTAGGCGGCGGGACGGATACCTACGAGCAGTACTTC.

This clonotype came up a few times. Here the CDR3 DNA reads TGCAGTGCTAGAAGGACAGGGGAAGAGACCCAGTACTTC. Protein product: CSARRTGEETQYF. The gene calls are TRBV20-1 and TRBJ2-5; 9 bases line up with TRBD1. CDR3 length: 13 residues. The V segment lost 2 bases and the J segment 3 bases; nucleotides outside the gene matches: 1. CDR1 and CDR2 (germline): DFQATT, SNEGSKA (reference sequence).

This clonotype was recorded at least ten times. The genes are TRBV6-2 or TRBV6-3 and TRBJ1-5; D unclear. The germline gives CDR1 MNHEY, CDR2 SVGEGT. The V and J ends lost 5 bases and 2 bases respectively, with 19 bases between them. The CDR3 is made up of 17 amino acids. The CDR3 loop reads CASSPMRGWSGNQPQHF. The CDR3 DNA reads TGTGCCAGCAGTCCTATGAGAGGTTGGAGTGGCAATCAGCCCCAGCATTTT.

This clonotype was counted between two and nine times. The chain joins TRBV19 to TRBJ2-1; the D call may be TRBD1 or TRBD2 (5 bases each). The CDR3 is made up of 16 amino acids. The V gene lost 5 bases and the J gene lost 2 bases, with 16 bases spanning the gap. Germline assignment: CDR1 LNHDA and CDR2 SQIVND (reference sequence). CDR3 sequence reads: CASSLGPGATYNEQFF. The CDR3, as DNA: TGTGCCAGTAGTCTAGGGCCCGGGGCTACCTACAATGAGCAGTTCTTC.

This clonotype was recorded many times. The gene calls are TRBV6-2 or TRBV6-3 and TRBJ2-1; 9 positions agree with TRBD1. Per the germline V gene, CDR1 is MNHEY and CDR2 is SVGEGT. The CDR3 has 16 residues. Trimming took 8 bases from V and 5 from J; bases not matched to a gene: 13. CDR3 DNA sequence: TGTGCCAGCTCAAACCCCGGACAGGGGCGAGACAATGAGCAGTTCTTC. It translates to CASSNPGQGRDNEQFF.

V is TRBV7-2 and J is TRBJ2-5; 9 bases agree with TRBD2. The germline V gene encodes CDR1 SGHTA and CDR2 FQGNSA. The CDR3 spans 14 residues. Losses at the gene ends were 1 base for V and 5 bases for J; bases not matched to a gene: 2. The CDR3, as DNA: TGTGCCAGCAGCTTAGGGGCGGGGGGGGAGACCCAGTACTTC. It translates to CASSLGAGGETQYF.

In this sample, this clonotype turned up many times. The CDR3 nucleotides are TGTGCCAGCAGCCGCAAGATCACCGGGGAGCTGTTTTTT. Protein product: CASSRKITGELFF. This sequence joins TRBV14 and TRBJ2-2; D gene unclear. V lost 4 bases and J lost 4, with 7 bases in between. This CDR3 is built from 13 residues. Germline V lookup: CDR1 SGHDN, CDR2 FVKESK.

This clonotype was seen ten or more times. The DNA of the CDR3 is TGTGCCAGCTCCCCGACAGTCCAAGAGACCCAGTACTTC. The encoded protein is CASSPTVQETQYF. The chain is built from TRBV7-9 and TRBJ2-5; a weak D match, TRBD1 (5 bases). Germline loops: CDR1 SEHNR, CDR2 FQNEAQ (reference sequence). Trimming cost V 8 bases and J 1 base, with 11 bases left between them. This CDR3 has 13 residues.